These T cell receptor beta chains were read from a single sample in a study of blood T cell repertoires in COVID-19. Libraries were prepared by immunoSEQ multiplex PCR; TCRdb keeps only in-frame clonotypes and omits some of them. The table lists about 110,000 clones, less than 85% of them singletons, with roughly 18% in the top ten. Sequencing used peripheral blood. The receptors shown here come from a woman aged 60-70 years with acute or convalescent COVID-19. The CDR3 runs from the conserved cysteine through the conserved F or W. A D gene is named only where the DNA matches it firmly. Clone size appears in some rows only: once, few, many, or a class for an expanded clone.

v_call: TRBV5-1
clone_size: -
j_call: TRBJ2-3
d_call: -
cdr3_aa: CASSSRTHTDTQYF
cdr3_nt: TGCGCCAGCAGCTCGCGTACCCACACAGATACGCAGTATTTT

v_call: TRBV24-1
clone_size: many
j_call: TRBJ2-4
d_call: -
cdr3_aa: CATSDGQGKNIQYF
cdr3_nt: TGTGCCACCAGTGATGGGCAGGGGAAAAACATTCAGTACTTC

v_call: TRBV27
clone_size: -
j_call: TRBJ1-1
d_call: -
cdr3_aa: CASSFLGRNTEAFF
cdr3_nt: TGTGCCAGCAGTTTTTTAGGGAGGAACACTGAAGCTTTCTTT

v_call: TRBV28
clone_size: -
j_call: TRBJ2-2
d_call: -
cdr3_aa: CASLAGFYTGELFF
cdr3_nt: TGTGCCAGCCTTGCGGGATTTTACACCGGGGAGCTGTTTTTT

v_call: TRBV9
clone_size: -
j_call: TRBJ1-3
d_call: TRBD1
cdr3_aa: CASSGGTGAGNTIYF
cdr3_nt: TGTGCCAGCAGCGGTGGGACAGGGGCTGGAAACACCATATATTTT

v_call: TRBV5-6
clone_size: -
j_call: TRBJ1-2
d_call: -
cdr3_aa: CASSLDRNYGYTF
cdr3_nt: TGTGCCAGCAGCTTGGACAGAAACTATGGCTACACCTTC

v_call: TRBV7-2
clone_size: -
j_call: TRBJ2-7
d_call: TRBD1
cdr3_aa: CASSLAVGTVSYEQYF
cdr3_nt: TGTGCCAGCAGCTTAGCCGTCGGGACAGTATCCTACGAGCAGTACTTC

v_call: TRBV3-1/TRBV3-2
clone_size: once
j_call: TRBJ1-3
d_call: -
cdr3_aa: CASSQRGQFSGNTIYF
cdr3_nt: TGTGCCAGCAGCCAGAGAGGACAGTTCTCTGGAAACACCATATATTTT

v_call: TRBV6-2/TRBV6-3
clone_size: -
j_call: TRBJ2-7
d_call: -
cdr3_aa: CASSSPSDTRFYEQYF
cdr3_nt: TGTGCCAGCAGTTCTCCTAGCGATACAAGATTCTACGAGCAGTACTTC

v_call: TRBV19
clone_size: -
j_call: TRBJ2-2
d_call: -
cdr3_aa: CAGRLELFF
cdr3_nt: TGTGCCGGCCGCTTGGAGCTGTTTTTT

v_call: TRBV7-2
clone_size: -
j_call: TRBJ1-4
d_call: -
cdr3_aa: CASSANTEEKLFF
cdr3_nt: TGTGCCAGCAGCGCGAATACTGAAGAAAAACTGTTTTTT

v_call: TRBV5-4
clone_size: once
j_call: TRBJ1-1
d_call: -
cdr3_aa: CASSPPLDTEAFF
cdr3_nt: TGTGCCAGCAGCCCCCCGTTAGACACTGAAGCTTTCTTT

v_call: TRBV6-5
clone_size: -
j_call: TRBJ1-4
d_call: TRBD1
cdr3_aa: CASSSPTGPEKLFF
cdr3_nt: TGTGCCAGCAGTTCCCCGACAGGGCCCGAAAAACTGTTTTTT

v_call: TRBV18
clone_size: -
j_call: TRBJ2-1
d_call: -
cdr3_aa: CASSPYQEGEQFF
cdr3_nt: TGTGCCAGCTCACCATACCAGGAGGGTGAGCAGTTCTTC

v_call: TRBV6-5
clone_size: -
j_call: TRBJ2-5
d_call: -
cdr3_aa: CASSTHREGSETQYF
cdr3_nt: TGTGCCAGCAGTACTCACAGGGAAGGGAGCGAGACCCAGTACTTC

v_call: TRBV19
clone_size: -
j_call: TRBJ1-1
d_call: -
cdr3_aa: CASTPRVLNTEAFF
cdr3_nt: TGTGCCAGTACCCCCAGGGTCCTGAACACTGAAGCTTTCTTT

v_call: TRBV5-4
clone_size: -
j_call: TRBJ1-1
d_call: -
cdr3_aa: CASSLELGPEAFF
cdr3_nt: TGTGCCAGCAGCTTGGAACTGGGCCCTGAAGCTTTCTTT

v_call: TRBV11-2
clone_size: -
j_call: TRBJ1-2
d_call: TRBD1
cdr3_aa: CASSSAIRTGELWYTF
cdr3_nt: TGTGCCAGCAGTTCCGCAATCAGGACAGGGGAACTTTGGTACACCTTC

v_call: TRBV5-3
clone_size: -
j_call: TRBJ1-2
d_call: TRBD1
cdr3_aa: CARSLRGAGGYTF
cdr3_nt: TGTGCCAGAAGCCTCAGGGGGGCAGGAGGCTACACCTTC

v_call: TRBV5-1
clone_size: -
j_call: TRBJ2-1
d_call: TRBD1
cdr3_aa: CASSLGSLLPGGAGGEQFF
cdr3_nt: TGCGCCAGCAGCTTGGGGAGCCTATTGCCAGGGGGCGCCGGTGGTGAGCAGTTCTTC

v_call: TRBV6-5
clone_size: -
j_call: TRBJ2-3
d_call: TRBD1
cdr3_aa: CASSYEDRDTDTQYF
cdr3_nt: TGTGCCAGCAGTTACGAGGACAGGGACACAGATACGCAGTATTTT

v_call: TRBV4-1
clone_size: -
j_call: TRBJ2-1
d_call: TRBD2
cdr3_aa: CASSPESTSGYNEQFF
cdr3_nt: TGCGCCAGCAGCCCCGAAAGCACTAGCGGATACAATGAGCAGTTCTTC

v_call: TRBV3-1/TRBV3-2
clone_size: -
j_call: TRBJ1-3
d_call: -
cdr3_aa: CASSRGYGNTIYF
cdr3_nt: TGTGCCAGCAGCAGGGGTTATGGAAACACCATATATTTT

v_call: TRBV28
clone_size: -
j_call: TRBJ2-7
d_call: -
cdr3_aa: CASSAMGLSYEQYF
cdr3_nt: TGTGCCAGCAGTGCCATGGGACTCTCCTACGAACAGTACTTC

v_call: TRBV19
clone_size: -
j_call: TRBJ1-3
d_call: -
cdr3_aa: CASSRRDSGNTIYF
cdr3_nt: TGTGCCAGTAGTAGGCGGGACTCTGGAAACACCATATATTTT

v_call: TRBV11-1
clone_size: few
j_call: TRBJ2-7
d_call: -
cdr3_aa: CASSPPGMDPYEQYF
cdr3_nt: TGTGCCAGCAGCCCTCCGGGGATGGACCCCTACGAGCAGTACTTC

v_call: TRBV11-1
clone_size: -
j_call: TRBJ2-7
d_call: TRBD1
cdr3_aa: CASSERDRLSYEQYF
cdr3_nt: TGTGCCAGCAGCGAGAGGGACAGACTCTCCTACGAGCAGTACTTC

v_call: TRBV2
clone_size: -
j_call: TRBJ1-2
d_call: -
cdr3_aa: CASRIGVYDGYTF
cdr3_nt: TGTGCCAGCAGGATAGGGGTTTACGATGGCTACACCTTC

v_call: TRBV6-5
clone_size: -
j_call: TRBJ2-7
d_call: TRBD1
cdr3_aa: CASSGKGGVYEQYF
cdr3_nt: TGTGCCAGCAGCGGCAAAGGGGGCGTCTACGAGCAGTACTTC

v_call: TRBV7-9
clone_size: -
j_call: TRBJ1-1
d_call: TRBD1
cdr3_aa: CASSEQGFTEAFF
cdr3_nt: TGTGCCAGCAGTGAACAGGGGTTCACTGAAGCTTTCTTT

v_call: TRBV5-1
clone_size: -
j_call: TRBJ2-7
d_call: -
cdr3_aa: CASSQLPGVGSYEQYF
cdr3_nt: TGCGCCAGCAGCCAACTACCAGGGGTGGGTTCCTACGAGCAGTACTTC

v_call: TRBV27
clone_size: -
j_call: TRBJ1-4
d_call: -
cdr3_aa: CASSFQGATNEKLFF
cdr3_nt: TGTGCCAGCAGTTTCCAAGGGGCCACTAATGAAAAACTGTTTTTT

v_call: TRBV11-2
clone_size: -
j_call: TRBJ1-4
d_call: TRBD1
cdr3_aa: CASSLASGGAGEKLFF
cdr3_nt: TGTGCCAGCAGCTTGGCTTCAGGGGGCGCAGGGGAAAAACTGTTTTTT

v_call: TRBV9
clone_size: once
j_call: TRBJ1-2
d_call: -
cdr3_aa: CASSVDGRVGYGYTF
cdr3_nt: TGTGCCAGCAGCGTAGATGGCAGGGTAGGGTATGGCTACACCTTC

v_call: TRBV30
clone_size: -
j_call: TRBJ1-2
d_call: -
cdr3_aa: CAWSPRRGYYGYTF
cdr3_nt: TGTGCCTGGAGTCCCCGGAGGGGCTACTATGGCTACACCTTC

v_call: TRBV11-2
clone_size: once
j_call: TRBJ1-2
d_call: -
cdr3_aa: CASSSGVQTNYGYTF
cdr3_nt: TGTGCCAGCAGCTCAGGGGTCCAGACTAACTATGGCTACACCTTC

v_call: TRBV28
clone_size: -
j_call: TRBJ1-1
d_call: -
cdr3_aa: CASSSLSSLNTEAFF
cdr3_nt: TGTGCCAGCAGTTCCCTCTCTTCCCTGAACACTGAAGCTTTCTTT

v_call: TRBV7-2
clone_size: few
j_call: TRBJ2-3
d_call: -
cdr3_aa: CASSYRGDTQYF
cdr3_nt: TGTGCCAGCAGCTACCGGGGAGATACGCAGTATTTT

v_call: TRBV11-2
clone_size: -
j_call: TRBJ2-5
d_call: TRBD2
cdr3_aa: CASSTGTSGGRETQYF
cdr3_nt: TGTGCCAGCAGCACTGGGACTAGCGGGGGGAGAGAGACCCAGTACTTC

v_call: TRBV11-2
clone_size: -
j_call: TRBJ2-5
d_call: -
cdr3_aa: CASSLGLQQETQYF
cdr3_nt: TGTGCCAGCAGCTTAGGCCTTCAGCAAGAGACCCAGTACTTC

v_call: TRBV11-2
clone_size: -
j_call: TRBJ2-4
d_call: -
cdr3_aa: CASSAGQQRNIQYF
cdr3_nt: TGTGCCAGCAGCGCGGGACAGCAGCGAAACATTCAGTACTTC

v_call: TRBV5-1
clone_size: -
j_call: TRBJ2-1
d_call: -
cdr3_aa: CASSLAVTPNEQFF
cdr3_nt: TGCGCCAGCAGCTTGGCCGTGACTCCCAATGAGCAGTTCTTC

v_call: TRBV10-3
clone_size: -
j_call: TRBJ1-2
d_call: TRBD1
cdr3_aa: CAISEFRDRGASGYTF
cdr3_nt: TGTGCCATCAGTGAGTTCCGGGACAGGGGCGCGAGTGGCTACACCTTC

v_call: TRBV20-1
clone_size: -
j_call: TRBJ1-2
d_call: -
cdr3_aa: CSARQNYGYTF
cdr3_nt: TGCAGTGCTCGACAGAACTATGGCTACACCTTC

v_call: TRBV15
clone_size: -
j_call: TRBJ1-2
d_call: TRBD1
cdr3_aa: CATSMGQIYGYTF
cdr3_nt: TGTGCCACCAGCATGGGACAGATCTATGGCTACACCTTC

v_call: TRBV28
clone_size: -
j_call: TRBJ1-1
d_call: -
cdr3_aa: CASSLAGQNTEAFF
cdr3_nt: TGTGCCAGCAGTTTAGCGGGTCAGAACACTGAAGCTTTCTTT

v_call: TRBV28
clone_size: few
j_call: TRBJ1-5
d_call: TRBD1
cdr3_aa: CASSWTGERKPQHF
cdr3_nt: TGTGCCAGCAGTTGGACAGGCGAGAGGAAGCCCCAGCATTTT

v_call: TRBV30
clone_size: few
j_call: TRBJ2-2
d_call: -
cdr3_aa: CAWIWEAGELFF
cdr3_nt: TGTGCCTGGATTTGGGAGGCCGGGGAGCTGTTTTTT

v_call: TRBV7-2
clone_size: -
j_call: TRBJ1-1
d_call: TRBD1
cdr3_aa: CASSETGFTEAFF
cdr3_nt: TGTGCCAGCAGCGAGACAGGGTTCACTGAAGCTTTCTTT

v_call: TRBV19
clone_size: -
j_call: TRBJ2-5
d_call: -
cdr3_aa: CASSIPGLETQYF
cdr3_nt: TGTGCCAGTAGTATTCCGGGACTAGAGACCCAGTACTTC

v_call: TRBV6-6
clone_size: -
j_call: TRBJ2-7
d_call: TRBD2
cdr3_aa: CASSSPSGVGEQYF
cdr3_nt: TGTGCCAGCAGTTCCCCTAGCGGGGTGGGCGAGCAGTACTTC

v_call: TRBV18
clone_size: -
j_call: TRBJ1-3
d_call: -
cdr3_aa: CASSPGANTIYF
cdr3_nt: TGTGCCAGCTCACCAGGAGCAAACACCATATATTTT

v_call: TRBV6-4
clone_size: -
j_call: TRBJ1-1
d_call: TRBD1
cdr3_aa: CASSESVGGDAFF
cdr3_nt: TGTGCCAGCAGTGAATCGGTAGGGGGCGACGCTTTCTTT

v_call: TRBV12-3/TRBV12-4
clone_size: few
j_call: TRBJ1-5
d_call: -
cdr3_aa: CASTLGGNQPQHF
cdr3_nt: TGTGCCAGCACCCTAGGGGGAAATCAGCCCCAGCATTTT

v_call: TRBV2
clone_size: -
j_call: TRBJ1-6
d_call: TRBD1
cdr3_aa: CASSRTGDLNSPLHF
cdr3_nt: TGTGCCAGCAGCCGGACAGGGGACTTAAATTCACCCCTCCACTTT

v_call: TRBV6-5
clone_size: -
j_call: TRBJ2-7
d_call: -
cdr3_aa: CASSPVGQNLYEQYF
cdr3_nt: TGTGCCAGCAGCCCCGTTGGCCAAAACCTTTACGAGCAGTACTTC

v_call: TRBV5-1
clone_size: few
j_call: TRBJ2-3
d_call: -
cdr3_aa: CASSLGATAGTDTQYF
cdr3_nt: TGCGCCAGCAGCTTGGGAGCGACCGCAGGCACAGATACGCAGTATTTT

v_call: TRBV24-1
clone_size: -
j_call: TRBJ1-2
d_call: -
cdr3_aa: CATSDRDIYGYTF
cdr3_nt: TGTGCCACCAGCGACCGGGACATCTATGGCTACACCTTC

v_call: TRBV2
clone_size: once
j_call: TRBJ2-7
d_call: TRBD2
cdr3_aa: CASAEITGLMGEQYF
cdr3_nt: TGTGCCAGCGCAGAGATCACGGGACTAATGGGGGAGCAGTACTTC